A single sample gave rise to the 13 T cell receptor beta chains below, sequenced in a study of early T cells in non-severe SARS-CoV-2 infection. One entry per CDR3 protein results from TCRdb running MiXCR on the 5' RACE reads. This sample yields 66,000 or so distinct CDR3 sequences, of which about 13% are seen a single time; roughly 8.3% belongs to the top ten. Sequencing input: whole blood. These TCRs come from an adult who was a healthcare worker with PCR-confirmed SARS-CoV-2 infection or an uninfected control (not recorded which).

At least ten counts were recorded for this clonotype. This chain connects TRBV11-2 to TRBJ2-5; D is perhaps TRBD2 (5 bases). This CDR3 is 15 amino acids long. Trimming left V 2 bases short and J 1 base short, with 11 bases between. CDR1 is SGHAT and CDR2 is FQNNGV in the germline V gene. In nucleotides, the CDR3 is TGTGCCAGCAGCTTATTTGCGGGCCTCCAAGAGACCCAGTACTTC. It yields the protein CASSLFAGLQETQYF.

The chain combines TRBV7-2 with TRBJ1-2; D is unresolved. The CDR3 has 12 amino acids. Germline CDR1 SGHTA, CDR2 FQGNSA. Trimming left V 5 bases short and J 4 bases short, with 8 bases between. The CDR3, as DNA: TGTGCCAGCAGCCTTGACACCTATGGCTACACCTTC. Translated: CASSLDTYGYTF.

This clonotype turned up a few times. CDR3 sequence (DNA): TGCAGTGCTAGAGCAGCCCTGGGATCCGGGGAGCTGTTTTTT. This translates into CSARAALGSGELFF. The chain employs TRBV20-1 and TRBJ2-2; D call uncertain. Germline assignment: CDR1 DFQATT and CDR2 SNEGSKA (reference sequence). Trimming shortened V by 1 base and J by 6 bases, and 12 bases separated the two germline ends. CDR3 length: 14 residues.

The J gene is TRBJ1-5, the V gene TRBV20-1; D call uncertain. CDR3 length: 15 residues. V lost 5 bases, J lost 0 bases, and 14 bases lay in between. Germline CDR1 and CDR2: DFQATT and SNEGSKA (reference sequence). The CDR3 protein is CSAVPGKYSNQPQHF. As DNA, the CDR3 is TGCAGTGCTGTCCCCGGGAAGTATAGCAATCAGCCCCAGCATTTT.

The sample holds a few counts of this clonotype. The CDR3 sequence is CASSSRLAGGNEQFF. CDR3 DNA sequence: TGCGCCAGCAGCTCTAGACTAGCGGGAGGAAATGAGCAGTTCTTC. The V gene is TRBV5-1, the J gene TRBJ2-1; TRBD2 matches 13 bases. The CDR3 length is 15 residues. V was clipped by 3 bases and J by 7 bases; unmatched bases: 4. The germline V gene has CDR1 SGHRS and CDR2 YFSETQ.

Note on this clonotype: A read error may account for a junction end that differs from germline. The genes are TRBV4-1 and TRBJ1-5, with no clear D. The germline V gene encodes CDR1 MGHRA and CDR2 YSYEKL. There are 13 residues in the CDR3. CDR3 region: CASSQALYQPQHF. In DNA, the CDR3 is TGCGCCAGCAGTCAAGCGCTATATCAGCCCCAGCATTTT.

The V call is TRBV28, the J call TRBJ2-7; the D gene is possibly TRBD1 (5 bases). With 6 bases removed from V and 0 bases from J, the gap between germline ends came to 9 bases. Germline CDR1 MDHEN, CDR2 SYDVKM. The CDR3 covers 13 residues. In nucleotides, the CDR3 is TGTGCCAGCAGGGCGACAGTCTCCTACGAGCAGTACTTC. Its protein product is CASRATVSYEQYF.

This clonotype was seen only a few times. V usage is TRBV19 and J usage is TRBJ1-5, with 10 bases lining up with TRBD1. The V gene end was trimmed by 5 bases and the J gene end by 1 base; junction bases not matched to a gene: 2. CDR3 length: 15 amino acids. Germline CDR1 reads LNHDA; CDR2 reads SQIVND (reference sequence). The CDR3 sequence: CASSGTGASNQPQHF. CDR3 in DNA: TGTGCCAGTAGTGGGACAGGGGCCAGCAATCAGCCCCAGCATTTT. Looking up the rest from reference TRBV19 and TRBJ1-5 gives the full variable domain: DGGITQSPKYLFRKEGQNVTLSCEQNLNHDAMYWYRQDPGQGLRLIYYSQIVNDFQKGDIAEGYSVSREKKESFPLTVTSAQKNPTAFYLCASSGTGASNQPQHFGDGTRLSIL.

The rearrangement uses TRBV24-1 and TRBJ1-1, with D unresolved. The germline gives CDR1 KGHDR, CDR2 SFDVKD. V lost 8 bases and J lost 4, with 13 bases in between. CDR3 length: 13 amino acids. The CDR3 DNA is TGTGCCACCACCCCTGTTCCTCCCACTGAAGCTTTCTTT. The encoded protein is CATTPVPPTEAFF.

The chain couples TRBV19 to TRBJ1-5; the D gene is possibly TRBD1 (6 bases). Germline CDR1 LNHDA, CDR2 SQIVND (reference sequence). V lost 8 bases and J lost 1, with 9 bases in between. CDR3 length: 13 residues. This CDR3 reads CASSRGSNQPQHF. DNA for the CDR3: TGTGCCAGTTCCAGGGGCAGCAATCAGCCCCAGCATTTT.

In this sample, this clonotype turned up many times. The V gene is TRBV28, the J gene TRBJ1-1, with D hard to call. Germline V gene lookup returns CDR1 MDHEN and CDR2 SYDVKM. The CDR3 totals 11 residues. V dropped 4 bases and J dropped 5 bases, with 5 bases sitting between them. The CDR3 region is CASSSLTEAFF. Here the CDR3 DNA reads TGTGCCAGCAGTTCGTTAACTGAAGCTTTCTTT.

The sample holds many counts of this clonotype. The chain carries TRBV19 and TRBJ2-1, with 13 nucleotides matching TRBD2. Germline-derived CDR1 and CDR2 are LNHDA and SQIVND (reference sequence). The length of the CDR3 is 16 residues. V lost 6 bases, J lost 4 bases, and 6 bases stayed unmatched. CDR3 bases: TGTGCCAGTAGGACGACTAGCGGGGGGCTATACAATGAGCAGTTCTTC. Translation gives CASRTTSGGLYNEQFF.

This clonotype is termed medium-sized (0.01 to 0.1%). The chain recombines TRBV20-1 with TRBJ2-3; 9 nucleotides align to TRBD2. This CDR3 is built from 16 residues. The J segment lost 5 bases and the V segment lost 1 base, leaving 10 bases of the junction unmatched. Germline assignment: CDR1 DFQATT and CDR2 SNEGSKA (reference sequence). The CDR3: CSARAKVAGAGDTQYF. The CDR3 DNA sequence: TGCAGTGCTAGAGCGAAGGTAGCGGGAGCAGGAGATACGCAGTATTTT.